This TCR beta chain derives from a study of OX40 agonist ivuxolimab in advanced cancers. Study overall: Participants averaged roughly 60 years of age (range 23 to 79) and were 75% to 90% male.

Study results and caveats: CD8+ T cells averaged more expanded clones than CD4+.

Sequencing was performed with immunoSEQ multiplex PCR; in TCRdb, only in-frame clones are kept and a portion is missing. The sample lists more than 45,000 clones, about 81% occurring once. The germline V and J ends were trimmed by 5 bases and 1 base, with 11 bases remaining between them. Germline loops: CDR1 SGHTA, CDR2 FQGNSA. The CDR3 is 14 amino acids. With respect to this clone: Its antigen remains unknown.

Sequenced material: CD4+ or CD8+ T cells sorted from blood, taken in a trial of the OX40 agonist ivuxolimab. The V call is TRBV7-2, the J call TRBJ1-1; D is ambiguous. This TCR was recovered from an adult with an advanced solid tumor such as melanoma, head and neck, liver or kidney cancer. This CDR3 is CASSLGQRNTEAFF. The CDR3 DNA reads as TGTGCCAGCAGCCTGGGTCAGAGGAACACTGAAGCTTTCTTT.